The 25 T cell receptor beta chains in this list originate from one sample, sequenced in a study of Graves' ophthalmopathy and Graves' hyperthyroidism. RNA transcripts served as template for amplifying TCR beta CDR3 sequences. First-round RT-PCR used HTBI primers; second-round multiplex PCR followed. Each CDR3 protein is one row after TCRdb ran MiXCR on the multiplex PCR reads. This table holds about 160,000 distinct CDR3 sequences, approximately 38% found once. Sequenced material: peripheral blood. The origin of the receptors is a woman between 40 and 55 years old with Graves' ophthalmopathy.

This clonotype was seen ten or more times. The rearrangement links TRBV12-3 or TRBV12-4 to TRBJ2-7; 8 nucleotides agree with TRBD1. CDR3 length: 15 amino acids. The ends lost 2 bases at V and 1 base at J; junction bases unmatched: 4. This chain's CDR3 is CASSLTTGESYEQYF. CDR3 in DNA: TGTGCCAGCAGTTTAACGACAGGGGAGTCCTACGAGCAGTACTTC.

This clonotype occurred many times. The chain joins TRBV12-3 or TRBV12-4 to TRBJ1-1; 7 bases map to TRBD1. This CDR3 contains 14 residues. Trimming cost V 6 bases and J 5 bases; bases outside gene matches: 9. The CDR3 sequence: CASRKRGRKTEAFF. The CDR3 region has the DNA TGTGCCAGCAGGAAAAGGGGGCGCAAAACTGAAGCTTTCTTT.

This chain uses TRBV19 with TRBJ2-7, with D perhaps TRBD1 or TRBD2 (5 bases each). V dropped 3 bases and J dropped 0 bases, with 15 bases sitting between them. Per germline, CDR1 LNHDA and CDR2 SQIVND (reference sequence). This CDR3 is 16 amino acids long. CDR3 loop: CASSISMAGSSYEQYF. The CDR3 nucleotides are TGTGCCAGTAGTATTTCGATGGCAGGGAGCTCCTACGAGCAGTACTTC.

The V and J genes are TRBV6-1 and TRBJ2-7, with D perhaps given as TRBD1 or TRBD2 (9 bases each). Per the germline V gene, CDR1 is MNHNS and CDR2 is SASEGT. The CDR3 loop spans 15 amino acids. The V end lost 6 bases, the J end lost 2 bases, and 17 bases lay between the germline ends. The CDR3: CASRRGGQGTYEQYF. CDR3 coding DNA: TGTGCCAGCAGGCGGGGGGGACAGGGTACCTACGAGCAGTACTTC.

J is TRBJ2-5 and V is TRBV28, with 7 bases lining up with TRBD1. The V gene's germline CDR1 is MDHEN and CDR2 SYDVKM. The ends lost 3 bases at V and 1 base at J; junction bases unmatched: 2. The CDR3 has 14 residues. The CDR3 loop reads CASSFGDSQETQYF. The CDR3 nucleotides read TGTGCCAGCAGTTTCGGGGACAGCCAAGAGACCCAGTACTTC.

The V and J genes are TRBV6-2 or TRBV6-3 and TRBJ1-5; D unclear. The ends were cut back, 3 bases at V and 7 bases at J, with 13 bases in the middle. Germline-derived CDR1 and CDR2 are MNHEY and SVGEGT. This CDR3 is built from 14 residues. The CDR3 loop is CASSYGQSRQPQHF. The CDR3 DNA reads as TGTGCCAGCAGTTATGGGCAGTCAAGGCAGCCCCAGCATTTT.

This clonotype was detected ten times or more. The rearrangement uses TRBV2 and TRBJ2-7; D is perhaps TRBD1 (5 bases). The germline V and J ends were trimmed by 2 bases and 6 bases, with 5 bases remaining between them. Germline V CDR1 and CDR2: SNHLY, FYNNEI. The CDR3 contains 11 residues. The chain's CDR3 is CASSERGEQYF. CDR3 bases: TGTGCCAGCAGTGAAAGGGGCGAGCAGTACTTC.

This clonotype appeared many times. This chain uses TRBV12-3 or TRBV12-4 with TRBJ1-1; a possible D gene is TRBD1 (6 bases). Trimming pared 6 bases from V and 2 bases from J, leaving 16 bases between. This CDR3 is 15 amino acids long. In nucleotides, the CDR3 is TGTGCCAGCAGCTCTCCAGGACAGAAAAACACTGAAGCTTTCTTT. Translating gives CASSSPGQKNTEAFF.

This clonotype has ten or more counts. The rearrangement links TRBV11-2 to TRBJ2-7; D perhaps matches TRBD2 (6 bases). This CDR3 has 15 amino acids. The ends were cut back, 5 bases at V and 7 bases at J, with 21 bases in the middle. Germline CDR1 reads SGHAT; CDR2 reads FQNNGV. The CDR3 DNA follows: TGTGCCAGCAGCCCGCTCTGGCGGGGTGGCCGTGAGCAGTACTTC. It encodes CASSPLWRGGREQYF.

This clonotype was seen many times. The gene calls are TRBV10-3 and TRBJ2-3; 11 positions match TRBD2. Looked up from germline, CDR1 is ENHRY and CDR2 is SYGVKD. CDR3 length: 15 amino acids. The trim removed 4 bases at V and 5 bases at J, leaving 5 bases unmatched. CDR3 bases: TGTGCCATCAGTGGGCTAGCGGGAGGTTTAGATACGCAGTATTTT. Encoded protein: CAISGLAGGLDTQYF.

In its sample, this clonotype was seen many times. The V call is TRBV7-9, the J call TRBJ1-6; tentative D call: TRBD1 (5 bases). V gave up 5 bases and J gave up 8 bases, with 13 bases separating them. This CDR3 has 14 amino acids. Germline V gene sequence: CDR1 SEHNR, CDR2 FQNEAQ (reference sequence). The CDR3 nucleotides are TGTGCCAGCAGCCCCAGTGGGGGAGATTCACCCCTCCACTTT. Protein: CASSPSGGDSPLHF. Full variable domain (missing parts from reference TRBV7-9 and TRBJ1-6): DTGVSQNPRHKITKRGQNVTFRCDPISEHNRLYWYRQTLGQGPEFLTYFQNEAQLEKSRLLSDRFSAERPKGSFSTLEIQRTEQGDSAMYLCASSPSGGDSPLHFGNGTRLTVT.

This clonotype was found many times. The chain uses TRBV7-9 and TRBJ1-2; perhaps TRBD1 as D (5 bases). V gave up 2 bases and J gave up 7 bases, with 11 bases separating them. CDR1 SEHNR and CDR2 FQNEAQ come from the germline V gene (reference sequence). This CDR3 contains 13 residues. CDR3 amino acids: CASSLSAGSGYTF. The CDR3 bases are TGTGCCAGCAGCTTAAGCGCAGGGTCTGGCTACACCTTC. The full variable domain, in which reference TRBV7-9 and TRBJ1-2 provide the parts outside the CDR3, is DTGVSQNPRHKITKRGQNVTFRCDPISEHNRLYWYRQTLGQGPEFLTYFQNEAQLEKSRLLSDRFSAERPKGSFSTLEIQRTEQGDSAMYLCASSLSAGSGYTFGSGTRLTVV.

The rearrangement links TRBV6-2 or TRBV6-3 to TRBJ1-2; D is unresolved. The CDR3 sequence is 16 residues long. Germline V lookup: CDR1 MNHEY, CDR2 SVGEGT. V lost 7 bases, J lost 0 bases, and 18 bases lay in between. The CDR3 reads CASKALESGANYGYTF. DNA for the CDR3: TGTGCCAGCAAGGCCCTGGAGAGTGGGGCTAACTATGGCTACACCTTC.

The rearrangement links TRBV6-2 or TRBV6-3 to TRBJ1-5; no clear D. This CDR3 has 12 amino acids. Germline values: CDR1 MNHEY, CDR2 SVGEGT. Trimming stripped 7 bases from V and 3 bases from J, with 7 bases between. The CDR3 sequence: CASKTYNQPQHF. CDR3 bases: TGTGCCAGCAAAACCTACAATCAGCCCCAGCATTTT.

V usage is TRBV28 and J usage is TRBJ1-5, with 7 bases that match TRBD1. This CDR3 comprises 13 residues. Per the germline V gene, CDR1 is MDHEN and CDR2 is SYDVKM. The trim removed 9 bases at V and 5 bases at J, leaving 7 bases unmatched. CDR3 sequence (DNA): TGTGCCAGTACCGGGACAGAGTATCAGCCCCAGCATTTT. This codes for CASTGTEYQPQHF.

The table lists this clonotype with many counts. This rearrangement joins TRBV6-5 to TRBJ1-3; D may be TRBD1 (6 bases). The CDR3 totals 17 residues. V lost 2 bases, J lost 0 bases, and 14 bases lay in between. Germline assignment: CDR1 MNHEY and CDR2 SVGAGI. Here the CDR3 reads CASSYGQTRNSGNTIYF. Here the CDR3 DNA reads TGTGCCAGCAGTTACGGACAGACCCGAAACTCTGGAAACACCATATATTTT.

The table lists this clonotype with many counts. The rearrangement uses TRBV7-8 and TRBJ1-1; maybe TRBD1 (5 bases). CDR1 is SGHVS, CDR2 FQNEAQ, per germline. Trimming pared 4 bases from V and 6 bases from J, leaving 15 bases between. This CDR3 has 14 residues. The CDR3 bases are TGTGCCAGCAGCTCCCACGGGGGAGGCCCTGAAGCTTTCTTT. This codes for CASSSHGGGPEAFF.

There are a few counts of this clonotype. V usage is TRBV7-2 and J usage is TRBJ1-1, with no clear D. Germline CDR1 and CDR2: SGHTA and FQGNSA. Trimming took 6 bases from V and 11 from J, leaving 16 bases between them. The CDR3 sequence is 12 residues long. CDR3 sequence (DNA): TGTGCCAGCAGTTCATACGGGATCAGGGCTTTCTTT. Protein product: CASSSYGIRAFF.

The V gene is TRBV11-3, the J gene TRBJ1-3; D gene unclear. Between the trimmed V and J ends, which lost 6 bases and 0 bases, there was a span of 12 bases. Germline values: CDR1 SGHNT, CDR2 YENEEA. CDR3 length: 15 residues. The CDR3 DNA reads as TGTGCCAGCAGGGGCCGGAGCCTCTCTGGAAACACCATATATTTT. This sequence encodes CASRGRSLSGNTIYF.

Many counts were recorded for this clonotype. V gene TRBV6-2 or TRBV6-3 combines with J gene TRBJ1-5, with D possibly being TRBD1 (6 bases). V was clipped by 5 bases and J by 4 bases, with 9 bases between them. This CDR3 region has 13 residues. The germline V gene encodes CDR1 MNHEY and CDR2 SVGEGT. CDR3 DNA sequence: TGTGCCAGCAGTAGACAGGAAAATCAGCCCCAGCATTTT. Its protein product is CASSRQENQPQHF.

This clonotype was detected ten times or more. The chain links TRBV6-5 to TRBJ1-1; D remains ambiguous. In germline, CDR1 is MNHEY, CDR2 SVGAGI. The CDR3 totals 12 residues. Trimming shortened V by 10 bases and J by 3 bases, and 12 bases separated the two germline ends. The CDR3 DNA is TGTGCCATCGAGCAGATTCACACTGAAGCTTTCTTT. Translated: CAIEQIHTEAFF.

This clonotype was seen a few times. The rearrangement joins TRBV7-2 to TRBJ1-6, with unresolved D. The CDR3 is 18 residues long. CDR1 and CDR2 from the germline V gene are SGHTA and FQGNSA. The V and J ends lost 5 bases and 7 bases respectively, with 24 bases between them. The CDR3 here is CASSAPFGVSTQNSPLHF. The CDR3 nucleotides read TGTGCCAGCAGCGCCCCCTTCGGGGTCTCGACTCAAAATTCACCCCTCCACTTT.

This CDR3 reads CSARVEGQGGPEQYF. DNA for the CDR3: TGCAGTGCTAGAGTAGAGGGACAGGGTGGACCCGAGCAGTACTTC. The rearrangement uses TRBV20-1 and TRBJ2-7, with 9 bases aligning to TRBD1. CDR1 is DFQATT and CDR2 is SNEGSKA in the germline V gene (reference sequence). J lost 6 bases, V lost 1 base, and 10 bases had no gene match. The CDR3 is made up of 15 amino acids.

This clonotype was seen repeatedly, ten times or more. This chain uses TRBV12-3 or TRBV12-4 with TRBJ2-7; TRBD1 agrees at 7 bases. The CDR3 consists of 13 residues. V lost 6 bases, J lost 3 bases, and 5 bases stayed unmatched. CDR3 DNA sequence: TGTGCCAGCAGGATGACAGGGTTCTACGAGCAGTACTTC. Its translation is CASRMTGFYEQYF.

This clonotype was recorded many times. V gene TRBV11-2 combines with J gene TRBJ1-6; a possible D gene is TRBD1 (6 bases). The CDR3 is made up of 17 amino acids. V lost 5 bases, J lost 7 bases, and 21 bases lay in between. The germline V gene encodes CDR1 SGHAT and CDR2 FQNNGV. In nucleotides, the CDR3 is TGTGCCAGCAGCCCAAGTGGCAGGGGCGCCGGGAATTCACCCCTCCACTTT. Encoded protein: CASSPSGRGAGNSPLHF.